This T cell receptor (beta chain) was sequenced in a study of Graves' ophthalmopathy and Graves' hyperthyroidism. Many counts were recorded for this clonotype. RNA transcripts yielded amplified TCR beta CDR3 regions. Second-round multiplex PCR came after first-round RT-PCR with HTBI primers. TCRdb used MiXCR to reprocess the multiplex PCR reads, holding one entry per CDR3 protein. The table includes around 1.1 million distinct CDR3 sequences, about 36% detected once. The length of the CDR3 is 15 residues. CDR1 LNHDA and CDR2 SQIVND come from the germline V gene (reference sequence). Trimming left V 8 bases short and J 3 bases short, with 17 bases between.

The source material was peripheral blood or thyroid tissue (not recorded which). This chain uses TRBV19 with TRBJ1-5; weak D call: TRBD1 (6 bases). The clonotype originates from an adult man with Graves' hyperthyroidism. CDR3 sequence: CASQDNGQINQPQHF. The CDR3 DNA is TGTGCCAGTCAAGATAATGGACAGATCAATCAGCCCCAGCATTTT.